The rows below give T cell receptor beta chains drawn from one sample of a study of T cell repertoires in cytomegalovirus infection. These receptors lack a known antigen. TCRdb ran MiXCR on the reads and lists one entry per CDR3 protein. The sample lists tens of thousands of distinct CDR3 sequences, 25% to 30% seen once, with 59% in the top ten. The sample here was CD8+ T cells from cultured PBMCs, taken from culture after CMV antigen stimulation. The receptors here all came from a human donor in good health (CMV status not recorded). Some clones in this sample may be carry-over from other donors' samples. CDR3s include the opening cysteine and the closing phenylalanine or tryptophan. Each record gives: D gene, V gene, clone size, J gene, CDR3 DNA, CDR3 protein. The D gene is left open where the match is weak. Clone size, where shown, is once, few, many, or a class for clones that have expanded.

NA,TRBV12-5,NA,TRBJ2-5,TGTGCTAGTGGTTTGGTCCCCATGGTAGAGACCCAGTACTTC,CASGLVPMVETQYF
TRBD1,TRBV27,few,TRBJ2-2,TGTGCCAGCAGTTCGACAGGGGGCTCTGGGGAGCTGTTTTTT,CASSSTGGSGELFF
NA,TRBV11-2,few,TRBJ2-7,TGTGCCAGCAGCTTAGAGGATCCGTCCTACGAGCAGTACTTC,CASSLEDPSYEQYF
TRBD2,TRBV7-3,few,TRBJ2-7,TGTGCCAGCAGCTTAAACGGGGGGTCCTACGAGCAGTACTTC,CASSLNGGSYEQYF
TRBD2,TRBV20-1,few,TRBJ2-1,TGCAGTGCTAGGGGACTAGCGGGGGCGAAATACAATGAGCAGTTCTTC,CSARGLAGAKYNEQFF
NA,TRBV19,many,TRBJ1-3,TGTGCCAGTAGTATAGATACCTCTTCCGGGACAGGAAACACCATATATTTT,CASSIDTSSGTGNTIYF
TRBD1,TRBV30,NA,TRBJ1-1,TGTGCCTGGGAGACAGGGGAGTCCACTGAAGCTTTCTTT,CAWETGESTEAFF
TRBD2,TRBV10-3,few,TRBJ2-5,TGTGCCGCCGGGGGGGAAGAGACCCAGTACTTC,CAAGGEETQYF
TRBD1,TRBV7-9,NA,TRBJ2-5,TGTGCCAGCAGCTCACGACAGGGTCAAGAGACCCAGTACTTC,CASSSRQGQETQYF
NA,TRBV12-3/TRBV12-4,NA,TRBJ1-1,TGTGCCAGCAGTTTTGGTGGTATCAAGCTAGCTTTCTTT,CASSFGGIKLAFF
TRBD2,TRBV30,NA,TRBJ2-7,TGTGCCTCCGGGACTAGGGCCTCCTACGAGCAGTACTTC,CASGTRASYEQYF
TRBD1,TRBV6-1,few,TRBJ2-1,TGTGCCAGCAGGGCCGGGACAGGGGGCGCGGGGAGTGTTGACAATGAGCAGTTCTTC,CASRAGTGGAGSVDNEQFF
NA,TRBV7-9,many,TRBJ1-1,TGTGCCAGCAGCTGGGATGACGGAGGGACTGAAGCTTTCTTT,CASSWDDGGTEAFF
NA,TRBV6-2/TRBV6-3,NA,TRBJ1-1,TGTGCCAGCGGACCCTCAGGGACTGAAGCTTTCTTT,CASGPSGTEAFF
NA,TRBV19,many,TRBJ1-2,TGTGCCAGTAGTGATTCTACAGGGATTCGGGATGGCTACACCTTC,CASSDSTGIRDGYTF
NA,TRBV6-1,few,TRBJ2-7,TGTGCCAGCAGGGGGCTGACGGACGAACGATACGAGCAGTACTTC,CASRGLTDERYEQYF
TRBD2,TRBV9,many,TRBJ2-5,TGTGCCAGCAGCGTAACAAACGGGAGGGCGGGAGAGACCCAGTACTTC,CASSVTNGRAGETQYF
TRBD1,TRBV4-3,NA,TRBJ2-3,TGCGCCAGCAGCCAAGCGACAGGGGCGGCAGATACGCAGTATTTT,CASSQATGAADTQYF
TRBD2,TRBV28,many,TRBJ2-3,TGTGCCAGCAGTGCCCACCAAGGACTAGCGGGGGCCATTAGCACAGATACGCAGTATTTT,CASSAHQGLAGAISTDTQYF
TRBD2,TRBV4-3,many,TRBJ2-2,TGCGCCAGCAGCCACGCCCTAGCGGGGGGGAGCACCGGGGAGCTGTTTTTT,CASSHALAGGSTGELFF
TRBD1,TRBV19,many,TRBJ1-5,TGTGCCAGCGCCACCGGACGGGGACAGGCTAGCAATCAGCCCCAGCATTTT,CASATGRGQASNQPQHF
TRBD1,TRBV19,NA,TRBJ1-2,TGTGCCAGTGGAGGGGAGGGACAGAAGTACTATGGCTACACCTTC,CASGGEGQKYYGYTF
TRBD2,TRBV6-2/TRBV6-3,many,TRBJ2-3,TGTGCCAGCAGTTACTCTAGCGGGGGGGCCAGAGATACGCAGTATTTT,CASSYSSGGARDTQYF
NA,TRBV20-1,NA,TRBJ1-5,TGCAGTGCTAGAGCCCGCGGGGTGAACAATCAGCCCCAGCATTTT,CSARARGVNNQPQHF
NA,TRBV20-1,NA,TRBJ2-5,TGCAGTGCTAGTCAGGTGGGGCGGGGAGAGACCCAGTACTTC,CSASQVGRGETQYF
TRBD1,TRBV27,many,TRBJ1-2,TGTGCCAGCAGTTTTACCGGGGGACAGGGGAATGGCTACACCTTC,CASSFTGGQGNGYTF
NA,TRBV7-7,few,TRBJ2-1,TGTGCCAGCAGCTTGGACCGAAACAATGAGCAGTTCTTC,CASSLDRNNEQFF
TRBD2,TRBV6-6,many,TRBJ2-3,TGTGCCAGCACACTGACTAGCGGGGGGTTCACAGATACGCAGTATTTT,CASTLTSGGFTDTQYF
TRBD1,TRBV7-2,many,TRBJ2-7,TGTGCCAGCAGCTTCTTAAATCCGGGACAGGGTTACGAGCAGTACTTC,CASSFLNPGQGYEQYF
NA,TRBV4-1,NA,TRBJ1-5,TGCGCCAGCAGCCAAGAAATGGCAGCAAGGAATCAGCCCCAGCATTTT,CASSQEMAARNQPQHF
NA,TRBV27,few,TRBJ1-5,TGTGCCAGCAGGCGAGGGAGCAATCAGCCCCAGCATTTT,CASRRGSNQPQHF
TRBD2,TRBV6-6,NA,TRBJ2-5,TGTGCCAGCAGTTACTCGATTAGCGGGGGGGAGACCCAGTACTTC,CASSYSISGGETQYF
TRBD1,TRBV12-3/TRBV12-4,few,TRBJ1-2,TGTGCCAGCAGTCCGACAGGGGCCAACTATGGCTACACCTTC,CASSPTGANYGYTF
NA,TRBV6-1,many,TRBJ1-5,TGTGCCAGCAGTGACAGGGTGGACAATCAGCCCCAGCATTTT,CASSDRVDNQPQHF